These T cell receptor beta chains were read from a single sample in a study of T cell repertoires in aging, cancer and after chemotherapy. TCRdb passed the multiplex PCR reads through MiXCR, listing each CDR3 protein once. The table has 9,900 or so distinct CDR3 sequences, 25% to 30% seen once. Sequencing input: blood. The receptors here all came from a human donor in good health. Both conserved end residues are part of each CDR3. The D gene is left open where the match is weak. A row's size may be missing; if present it is once, few, many or a size class.

v_call: TRBV5-1
j_call: TRBJ2-3
d_call: TRBD2
clone_size: few
cdr3_nt: TGCGCCAGCAGCTTGGACTTTTTAGCGGGAGGGCCCACAGATACGCAGTATTTT
cdr3_aa: CASSLDFLAGGPTDTQYF

v_call: TRBV25-1
j_call: TRBJ2-5
d_call: TRBD1
clone_size: NA
cdr3_nt: TGTGCCAGCAGTGAGTTTCAGGGGGCGAGGGAGACCCAGTACTTC
cdr3_aa: CASSEFQGARETQYF

v_call: TRBV10-1
j_call: TRBJ2-2
d_call: NA
clone_size: NA
cdr3_nt: TGTGCCAGCAGATCCTGGGAGGTCACCGGGGAGCTGTTTTTT
cdr3_aa: CASRSWEVTGELFF

v_call: TRBV5-4
j_call: TRBJ1-2
d_call: NA
clone_size: few
cdr3_nt: TGTGCCAGCAGCTTACCAGGGGTGGACTATGGCTACACCTTC
cdr3_aa: CASSLPGVDYGYTF

v_call: TRBV28
j_call: TRBJ2-1
d_call: TRBD2
clone_size: NA
cdr3_nt: TGTGCCAGCACCGTAGCGGGAGGGTCCTACAATGAGCAGTTCTTC
cdr3_aa: CASTVAGGSYNEQFF

v_call: TRBV12-3/TRBV12-4
j_call: TRBJ2-3
d_call: NA
clone_size: few
cdr3_nt: TGTGCCAGCAGTTCAGCGGAAACTAGCACAGATACGCAGTATTTT
cdr3_aa: CASSSAETSTDTQYF

v_call: TRBV19
j_call: TRBJ2-6
d_call: NA
clone_size: medium-sized
cdr3_nt: TGTGCCAGTAGTGGGATCAGGGACTCTGGGGCCAACGTCCTGACTTTC
cdr3_aa: CASSGIRDSGANVLTF

v_call: TRBV12-3/TRBV12-4
j_call: TRBJ2-1
d_call: TRBD1
clone_size: few
cdr3_nt: TGTGCCAGCAGGCTGGGACAGTACAATGAGCAGTTCTTC
cdr3_aa: CASRLGQYNEQFF

v_call: TRBV19
j_call: TRBJ2-1
d_call: NA
clone_size: medium-sized
cdr3_nt: TGTGCCAGTAGACGACTACCCGAGGAATCCAATGAGCAGTTCTTC
cdr3_aa: CASRRLPEESNEQFF

v_call: TRBV25-1
j_call: TRBJ2-7
d_call: NA
clone_size: NA
cdr3_nt: TGTGCCAGCAGTGAATACTTTCCGAGACAGGAGGCCTACGAGCAGTACTTC
cdr3_aa: CASSEYFPRQEAYEQYF

v_call: TRBV6-5
j_call: TRBJ2-7
d_call: TRBD1
clone_size: medium-sized
cdr3_nt: TGTGCCAGCAGCCGGACAGGTCGATACGAGCAGTACTTC
cdr3_aa: CASSRTGRYEQYF

v_call: TRBV12-3/TRBV12-4
j_call: TRBJ1-4
d_call: NA
clone_size: few
cdr3_nt: TGTGCCAGCAAGCTTAGGGCGAGCCTGAATGAAAAACTGTTTTTT
cdr3_aa: CASKLRASLNEKLFF

v_call: TRBV29-1
j_call: TRBJ1-2
d_call: NA
clone_size: NA
cdr3_nt: TGCAGCGTTAAACGGCGGCTATCTAACTATGGGTACACCTTC
cdr3_aa: CSVKRRLSNYGYTF

v_call: TRBV28
j_call: TRBJ1-2
d_call: NA
clone_size: NA
cdr3_nt: TGTGCCAGCAGTTTATGGGGGGTTGGTGATGGCTACACCTTC
cdr3_aa: CASSLWGVGDGYTF

v_call: TRBV6-1
j_call: TRBJ2-1
d_call: TRBD1
clone_size: few
cdr3_nt: TGTGCCAGCAGGGATACAGGGGTGCAGTTCTTC
cdr3_aa: CASRDTGVQFF

v_call: TRBV27
j_call: TRBJ2-7
d_call: NA
clone_size: NA
cdr3_nt: TGTGCCAGCAGTTCCTCAGCATACGAGCAGTACTTC
cdr3_aa: CASSSSAYEQYF

v_call: TRBV30
j_call: TRBJ2-1
d_call: TRBD2
clone_size: NA
cdr3_nt: TGTGCCTGGAGTGCCCACTTGACTAGCGGGAGGGTGGCTGAGCAGTTCTTC
cdr3_aa: CAWSAHLTSGRVAEQFF

v_call: TRBV11-1
j_call: TRBJ2-3
d_call: NA
clone_size: few
cdr3_nt: TGTGCCAGCAGCGGCAGCACAGATACGCAGTATTTT
cdr3_aa: CASSGSTDTQYF

v_call: TRBV13
j_call: TRBJ2-7
d_call: TRBD2
clone_size: NA
cdr3_nt: TGTGCCAGCAGCTTATCTCTAGCGGGAGGGCTGTACGAGCAGTACTTC
cdr3_aa: CASSLSLAGGLYEQYF

v_call: TRBV7-3
j_call: TRBJ2-3
d_call: NA
clone_size: medium-sized
cdr3_nt: TGTGCCAGCGGTAACACAGATACGCAGTATTTT
cdr3_aa: CASGNTDTQYF

v_call: TRBV5-1
j_call: TRBJ2-3
d_call: NA
clone_size: NA
cdr3_nt: TGCGCCAGCAGCCCGAACTCTAGGTTTGAGGGAGATACGCAGTATTTT
cdr3_aa: CASSPNSRFEGDTQYF

v_call: TRBV7-9
j_call: TRBJ2-3
d_call: NA
clone_size: few
cdr3_nt: TGTGCCAGCAGCTTGGGCGGGACTGCAAATACGCAGTATTTT
cdr3_aa: CASSLGGTANTQYF

v_call: TRBV27
j_call: TRBJ2-7
d_call: TRBD1
clone_size: NA
cdr3_nt: TGTGCCAGCAGTTTTGCGGGACAGGGTCAATACGAGCAGTACTTC
cdr3_aa: CASSFAGQGQYEQYF

v_call: TRBV7-3
j_call: TRBJ2-1
d_call: NA
clone_size: medium-sized
cdr3_nt: TGTGCCAGCAGCTATCTAGCGAATGAGCAGTTCTTC
cdr3_aa: CASSYLANEQFF

v_call: TRBV6-2/TRBV6-3
j_call: TRBJ2-7
d_call: TRBD1
clone_size: NA
cdr3_nt: TGTGCCAGCAGTTACCGGGACAGCAGCTACGAGCAGTACTTC
cdr3_aa: CASSYRDSSYEQYF

v_call: TRBV11-2
j_call: TRBJ1-5
d_call: TRBD1
clone_size: NA
cdr3_nt: TGTGCCAGCAGCCGCGGACAGGGGAATCAGCCCCAGCATTTT
cdr3_aa: CASSRGQGNQPQHF

v_call: TRBV6-2/TRBV6-3
j_call: TRBJ2-7
d_call: NA
clone_size: few
cdr3_nt: TGTGCCAGCACCGATTTGACAGGAATACTCTACGAGCAGTACTTC
cdr3_aa: CASTDLTGILYEQYF

v_call: TRBV27
j_call: TRBJ2-1
d_call: TRBD1
clone_size: NA
cdr3_nt: TGTGCCAGCAGTTGGCAGGGGGAGTACAATGAGCAGTTCTTC
cdr3_aa: CASSWQGEYNEQFF

v_call: TRBV10-2
j_call: TRBJ1-5
d_call: TRBD1
clone_size: NA
cdr3_nt: TGCGCCAGCAGTGAGTCCCCGGACAGGGCTTATAGCAATCAGCCCCAGCATTTT
cdr3_aa: CASSESPDRAYSNQPQHF

v_call: TRBV11-1
j_call: TRBJ1-1
d_call: NA
clone_size: few
cdr3_nt: TGTGCCAGCAGCCCACCGGGGACCGAATCCCCCAGAGCTTTCTTT
cdr3_aa: CASSPPGTESPRAFF

v_call: TRBV6-5
j_call: TRBJ2-7
d_call: TRBD1
clone_size: few
cdr3_nt: TGTGCCAGCAGGGACAGGGGGGGAGGCGAGCAGTACTTC
cdr3_aa: CASRDRGGGEQYF

v_call: TRBV11-1
j_call: TRBJ2-1
d_call: TRBD1
clone_size: NA
cdr3_nt: TGTGCCAGCAGTTCTAACAGGGGGAGCTCCTACAATGAGCAGTTCTTC
cdr3_aa: CASSSNRGSSYNEQFF

v_call: TRBV4-1
j_call: TRBJ2-5
d_call: NA
clone_size: NA
cdr3_nt: TGCGCCAGCAGCCAAGAGGAGACCCAGTACTTC
cdr3_aa: CASSQEETQYF

v_call: TRBV7-9
j_call: TRBJ2-1
d_call: NA
clone_size: NA
cdr3_nt: TGTGCCAGCGGCCCGGGGGATGAGCAGTTCTTC
cdr3_aa: CASGPGDEQFF

v_call: TRBV20-1
j_call: TRBJ2-2
d_call: NA
clone_size: medium-sized
cdr3_nt: TGCAGTGCCAGTGAGGGGGCCGGGGAGCTGTTTTTT
cdr3_aa: CSASEGAGELFF

v_call: TRBV10-1
j_call: TRBJ2-3
d_call: NA
clone_size: few
cdr3_nt: TGCGCCAGCAGTGGGGTAGGGGCCACCATCCGCACAGATACGCAGTATTTT
cdr3_aa: CASSGVGATIRTDTQYF

v_call: TRBV6-1
j_call: TRBJ2-3
d_call: TRBD1
clone_size: NA
cdr3_nt: TGTGCCACGTACCCGGGACAGCTCGTGTCAGATACGCAGTATTTT
cdr3_aa: CATYPGQLVSDTQYF

v_call: TRBV30
j_call: TRBJ1-5
d_call: NA
clone_size: medium-sized
cdr3_nt: TGTGCCTGGAGTGCTGGACAGCAAAATCAGCGGTCCCAGCATTTT
cdr3_aa: CAWSAGQQNQRSQHF

v_call: TRBV5-1
j_call: TRBJ2-1
d_call: NA
clone_size: NA
cdr3_nt: TGTGCCAGCAGCGTCGACAGGAACAATGAGCAGTTCTTC
cdr3_aa: CASSVDRNNEQFF

v_call: TRBV20-1
j_call: TRBJ2-7
d_call: TRBD1
clone_size: medium-sized
cdr3_nt: TGCAGTGCTAGCAGTCCCGGGACAGGGGGCCGAAACGAGCAGTACTTC
cdr3_aa: CSASSPGTGGRNEQYF

v_call: TRBV6-1
j_call: TRBJ1-2
d_call: TRBD1
clone_size: once
cdr3_nt: TGTGTCAGCAGTGAAGACAGGGGGGACTATGGCTACACCTTC
cdr3_aa: CVSSEDRGDYGYTF

v_call: TRBV6-5
j_call: TRBJ2-3
d_call: NA
clone_size: NA
cdr3_nt: TGTGCCAGCAGTTATGAGGGCCCAGATACGCAGTATTTT
cdr3_aa: CASSYEGPDTQYF